The 17 T cell receptor beta chains presented below share a single source sample, sequenced in a study of blood T cell repertoires in COVID-19. The method was immunoSEQ multiplex PCR; TCRdb's version includes in-frame clones alone and lacks a portion of them. The sample holds fewer than 250,000 clones; nearly 90% are singletons and the top ten take roughly 10%. Sequenced: PBMCs or T cells enriched from blood (not recorded which). The source of these receptors is a young man who had recovered from COVID-19.

This clone appeared once. The chain has TRBV7-2 and TRBJ2-2, with 13 bases identical to TRBD2. Germline-derived CDR1 and CDR2 are SGHTA and FQGNSA. The CDR3 extends over 16 amino acids. Losses at the gene ends were 3 bases for V and 6 bases for J; bases not matched to a gene: 4. CDR3 protein: CASSFTSGGASGELFF. DNA for the CDR3: TGTGCCAGCAGCTTTACTAGCGGGGGGGCGTCCGGGGAGCTGTTTTTT.

The chain employs TRBV12-3 or TRBV12-4 and TRBJ2-7; no clear D gene. The V gene lost 6 bases and the J gene lost 4 bases, with 10 bases spanning the gap. This CDR3 comprises 12 residues. DNA of the CDR3: TGTGCCAGCAGCCTCCCCGGGTACGAGCAGTACTTC. Its protein product is CASSLPGYEQYF.

The chain employs TRBV19 and TRBJ1-3; perhaps TRBD1 as D (5 bases). Trimming pared 9 bases from V and 1 base from J, leaving 19 bases between. Per germline, CDR1 LNHDA and CDR2 SQIVND (reference sequence). The CDR3 contains 16 residues. CDR3 amino acids: CASCRGSMSSGNTIYF. The DNA for the CDR3 is TGTGCCAGCTGCCGGGGGTCTATGAGTTCTGGAAACACCATATATTTT. The variable domain in full, with the rest retrieved from reference TRBV19 and TRBJ1-3, is DGGITQSPKYLFRKEGQNVTLSCEQNLNHDAMYWYRQDPGQGLRLIYYSQIVNDFQKGDIAEGYSVSREKKESFPLTVTSAQKNPTAFYLCASCRGSMSSGNTIYFGEGSWLTVV.

This sequence joins TRBV28 and TRBJ2-7; 10 nucleotides agree with TRBD1. The V gene end was trimmed by 5 bases and the J gene end by 0 bases; junction bases not matched to a gene: 7. The CDR3 length is 16 residues. Germline V gene lookup returns CDR1 MDHEN and CDR2 SYDVKM. CDR3: CASSPRDRGFSYEQYF. The CDR3 region has the DNA TGTGCCAGCAGTCCGAGGGACAGGGGCTTCTCCTACGAGCAGTACTTC.

The chain has TRBV18 and TRBJ1-1; TRBD1 is a possible D gene (5 bases). V lost 2 bases and J lost 8, with 12 bases in between. This CDR3 spans 13 amino acids. Germline values: CDR1 KGHSH, CDR2 LQKENI. The CDR3 loop reads CASSPSFGGEAFF. Here the CDR3 DNA reads TGTGCCAGCTCACCAAGTTTCGGGGGGGAAGCTTTCTTT.

V and J are TRBV28 and TRBJ2-4, with a weak D call TRBD1 (5 bases). Germline loops: CDR1 MDHEN, CDR2 SYDVKM. There are 12 residues in the CDR3. The CDR3 DNA reads as TGTGCGTCAGGGTTGGCCAAAAACATTCAGTACTTC. Its translation is CASGLAKNIQYF.

The chain joins TRBV5-5 to TRBJ1-2; maybe TRBD1 (5 bases). The germline V gene encodes CDR1 SGHKS and CDR2 YYEKEE (reference sequence). The V gene lost 1 base and the J gene lost 0 bases, with 19 bases spanning the gap. The CDR3 extends over 18 amino acids. CDR3 protein: CASSLWYSGGAANYGYTF. The CDR3 DNA sequence: TGTGCCAGCAGCTTGTGGTACTCGGGAGGGGCCGCTAACTATGGCTACACCTTC. Full variable domain (missing parts from reference TRBV5-5 and TRBJ1-2): DAGVTQSPTHLIKTRGQQVTLRCSPISGHKSVSWYQQVLGQGPQFIFQYYEKEERGRGNFPDRFSARQFPNYSSELNVNALLLGDSALYLCASSLWYSGGAANYGYTFGSGTRLTVV.

This chain uses TRBV5-8 with TRBJ1-2, with D possibly TRBD1 on 6 matching bases. Germline CDR1 and CDR2: SGHTS and YDEGEE. V shed 4 bases and J shed 7 bases, with 17 bases lying between them. The CDR3 loop spans 14 amino acids. This chain's CDR3 is CASSVTGIRLGYTF. DNA of the CDR3: TGTGCCAGCAGCGTAACAGGGATTCGCCTTGGCTACACCTTC.

V is TRBV6-2 or TRBV6-3 and J is TRBJ2-7, with TRBD2 identical over 8 bases. Germline assignment: CDR1 MNHEY and CDR2 SVGEGT. This CDR3 spans 14 amino acids. V lost 5 bases and J lost 1; bases outside the gene matches: 4. The CDR3 region is CASSKREISYEQYF. The CDR3 nucleotides read TGTGCCAGCAGTAAGCGGGAGATTTCCTACGAGCAGTACTTC.

This clone was found a few times. The chain recombines TRBV10-1 with TRBJ1-1; TRBD1 might be the D (6 bases). Trimming removed 5 bases at V and 1 base at J, with 14 bases between. The CDR3 runs to 15 residues. The germline gives CDR1 WNHNN, CDR2 SYGVQD (reference sequence). The CDR3 sequence: CASSPLLDRNTEAFF. The CDR3 DNA reads TGCGCCAGCAGTCCCCTCTTGGACAGGAACACTGAAGCTTTCTTT.

The chain joins TRBV6-5 to TRBJ2-1; TRBD2 agrees at 10 bases. The CDR3 is 13 amino acids. V lost 2 bases, J lost 14 bases, and 6 bases stayed unmatched. Germline V CDR1 and CDR2: MNHEY, SVGAGI. CDR3 in amino acids: CASSYGLAGAEFF. The CDR3 coding sequence is TGTGCCAGCAGTTACGGCCTAGCGGGAGCGGAGTTCTTC.

This sequence joins TRBV7-9 and TRBJ1-5, with D hard to call. V dropped 0 bases and J dropped 9 bases, with 18 bases sitting between them. CDR1 is SEHNR, CDR2 FQNEAQ, per germline (reference sequence). CDR3 length equals 16 residues. CDR3 sequence reads: CASSLAGSSNRGPQHF. The CDR3 nucleotides read TGTGCCAGCAGCTTAGCCGGAAGTAGTAACCGAGGGCCCCAGCATTTT.

The chain has TRBV10-3 and TRBJ2-7, with a weak D call TRBD1 (6 bases). V was clipped by 4 bases and J by 7 bases, with 20 bases between them. Germline CDR1 and CDR2: ENHRY and SYGVKD. The CDR3 totals 15 residues. The CDR3 sequence is CAISVPDREIGEQYF. The CDR3 nucleotides read TGTGCCATCAGTGTTCCGGACAGAGAAATTGGGGAGCAGTACTTC.

This clone was seen more than once but under ten times. The chain uses TRBV15 and TRBJ2-7; 7 bases are shared with TRBD2. CDR1 LNHNV and CDR2 YYDKDF come from the germline V gene (reference sequence). The CDR3 is 14 amino acids. V shed 3 bases and J 5 bases; nucleotides not matched to a gene: 7. CDR3 bases: TGTGCCACCAGCAGCCAGCGGGGTACGGACGAGCAGTACTTC. Its protein product is CATSSQRGTDEQYF.

The V call is TRBV6-5, the J call TRBJ1-2; the D is unclear. Germline V CDR1 and CDR2: MNHEY, SVGAGI. V was trimmed by 2 bases and J by 8 bases, leaving 6 bases between them. CDR3 length: 11 amino acids. CDR3 sequence reads: CASSYAGGYTF. The CDR3 DNA follows: TGTGCCAGCAGTTACGCCGGGGGCTACACCTTC.

The rearrangement links TRBV9 to TRBJ1-2; TRBD1 matches at 7 bases. The CDR3 has 14 amino acids. J gave up 5 bases and V 3 bases, and 7 bases lay outside the gene matches. Looked up from germline, CDR1 is SGDLS and CDR2 is YYNGEE. CDR3 in amino acids: CASSAGQAEYGYTF. CDR3 in DNA: TGTGCCAGCAGCGCCGGACAGGCGGAATATGGCTACACCTTC.

The chain recombines TRBV6-2 or TRBV6-3 with TRBJ1-5; 9 bases are a match to TRBD1. V gave up 5 bases and J gave up 3 bases; unmatched junction bases: 8. The length of the CDR3 is 16 residues. Germline V gene sequence: CDR1 MNHEY, CDR2 SVGEGT. The CDR3 spells CASSPPGQGFNQPQHF. As DNA, the CDR3 is TGTGCCAGCAGTCCGCCGGGACAGGGCTTCAATCAGCCCCAGCATTTT.